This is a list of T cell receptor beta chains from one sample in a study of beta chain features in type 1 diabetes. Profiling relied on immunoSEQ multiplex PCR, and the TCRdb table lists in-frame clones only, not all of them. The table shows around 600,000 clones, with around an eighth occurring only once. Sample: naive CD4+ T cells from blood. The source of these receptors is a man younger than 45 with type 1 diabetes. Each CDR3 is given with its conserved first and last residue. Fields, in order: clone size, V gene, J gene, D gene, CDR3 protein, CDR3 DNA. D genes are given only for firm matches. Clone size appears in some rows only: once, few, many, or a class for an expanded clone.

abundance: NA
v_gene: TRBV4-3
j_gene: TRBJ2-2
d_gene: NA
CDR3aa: CASSQDRGAPPGELFF
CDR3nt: TGCGCCAGCAGCCAAGACCGGGGGGCCCCCCCCGGGGAGCTGTTTTTT

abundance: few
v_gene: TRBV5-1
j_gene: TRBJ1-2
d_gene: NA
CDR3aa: CASSSQVDYGYTF
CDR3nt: TGCGCCAGCAGCTCACAGGTAGACTATGGCTACACCTTC

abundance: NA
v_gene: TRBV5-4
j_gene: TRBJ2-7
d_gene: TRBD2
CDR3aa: CASSILAGPGGHEQYF
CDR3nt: TGTGCCAGCAGCATATTAGCGGGGCCCGGCGGGCACGAGCAGTACTTC

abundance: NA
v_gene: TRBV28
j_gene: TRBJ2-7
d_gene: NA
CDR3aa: CASSPPVVGEQYF
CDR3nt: TGTGCCAGCAGTCCGCCGGTGGTGGGCGAGCAGTACTTC

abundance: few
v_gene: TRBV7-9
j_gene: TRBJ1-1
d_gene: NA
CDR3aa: CASSLQDDTEAFF
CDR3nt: TGTGCCAGCAGTCTCCAGGACGACACTGAAGCTTTCTTT

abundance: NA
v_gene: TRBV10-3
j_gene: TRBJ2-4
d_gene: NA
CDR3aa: CAISESSGVGIQYF
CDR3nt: TGTGCCATCAGTGAGTCTTCAGGGGTTGGCATTCAGTACTTC

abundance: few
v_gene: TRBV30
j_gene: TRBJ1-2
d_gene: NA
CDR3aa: CAWQPGQSGYTF
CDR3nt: TGTGCCTGGCAACCAGGACAGAGCGGCTACACCTTC

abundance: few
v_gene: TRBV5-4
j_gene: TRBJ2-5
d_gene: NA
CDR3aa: CASSEGTWQETQYF
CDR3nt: TGTGCCAGCAGCGAGGGGACTTGGCAAGAGACCCAGTACTTC

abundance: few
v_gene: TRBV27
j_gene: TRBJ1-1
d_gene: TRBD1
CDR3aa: CASSQGPGQGTEAFF
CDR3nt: TGTGCCAGCAGCCAGGGGCCGGGACAGGGCACTGAAGCTTTCTTT

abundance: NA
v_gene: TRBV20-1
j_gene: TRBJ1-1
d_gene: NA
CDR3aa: CSATTEKAFF
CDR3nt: TGCAGTGCGACGACAGAAAAAGCTTTCTTT

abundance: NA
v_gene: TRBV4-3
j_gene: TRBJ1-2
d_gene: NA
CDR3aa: CASSQVLSDNYGYTF
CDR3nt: TGCGCCAGCAGCCAAGTCTTATCTGATAACTATGGCTACACCTTC

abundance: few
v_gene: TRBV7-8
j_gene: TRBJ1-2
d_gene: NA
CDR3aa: CASSLVVGRPGIYGYTF
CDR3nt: TGTGCCAGCAGCTTAGTAGTAGGCAGGCCGGGGATCTATGGCTACACCTTC

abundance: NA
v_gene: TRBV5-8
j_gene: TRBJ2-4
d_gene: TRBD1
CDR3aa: CASSLDRNIQYF
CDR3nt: TGTGCCAGCAGCCTGGACAGGAACATTCAGTACTTC

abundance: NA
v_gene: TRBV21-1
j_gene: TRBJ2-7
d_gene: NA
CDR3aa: CASSKVGKNSYEQYF
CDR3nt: TGTGCCAGCAGCAAAGTCGGCAAGAACTCCTACGAGCAGTACTTC

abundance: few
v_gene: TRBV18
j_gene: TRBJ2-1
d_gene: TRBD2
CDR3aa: CASSPASGAYNEQFF
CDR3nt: TGTGCCAGCTCACCGGCTAGCGGGGCCTACAATGAGCAGTTCTTC

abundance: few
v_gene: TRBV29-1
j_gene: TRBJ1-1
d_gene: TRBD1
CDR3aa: CSVEPDRGTEAFF
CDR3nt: TGCAGCGTTGAACCGGACAGGGGCACTGAAGCTTTCTTT

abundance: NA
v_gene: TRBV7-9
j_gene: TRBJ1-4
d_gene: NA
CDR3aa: CASSVLGLNEKLFF
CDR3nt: TGTGCCAGCAGCGTATTGGGCCTTAATGAAAAACTGTTTTTT

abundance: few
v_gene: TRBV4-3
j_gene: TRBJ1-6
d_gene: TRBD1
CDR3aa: CASSQEHFGGQGGGNHSPLHF
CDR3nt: TGCGCCAGCAGCCAAGAGCATTTCGGAGGACAGGGCGGGGGAAACCATTCACCCCTCCACTTT

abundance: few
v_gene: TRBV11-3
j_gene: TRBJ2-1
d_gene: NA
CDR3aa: CASSLGLAGGNEQFF
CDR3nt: TGTGCCAGCAGCCTAGGACTGGCGGGCGGTAATGAGCAGTTCTTC

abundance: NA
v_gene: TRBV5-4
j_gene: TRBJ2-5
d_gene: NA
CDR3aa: CASSLARGSDQETQYF
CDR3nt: TGTGCCAGCAGCTTGGCCAGGGGAAGTGACCAAGAGACCCAGTACTTC

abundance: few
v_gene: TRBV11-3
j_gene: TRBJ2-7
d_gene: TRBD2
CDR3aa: CASSFLAGGNYEQYF
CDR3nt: TGTGCCAGCAGCTTTCTAGCGGGGGGTAACTACGAGCAGTACTTC